The subject of this entry is one TCR beta chain. The target antigen is unknown. Sequencing was performed with immunoSEQ multiplex PCR; in TCRdb, only in-frame clones are kept and a portion is missing. Of more than 90,000 clones detected, 70% to 90% appear once; the ten largest clones hold 15% to 20%. The record originates from a study of identifying expanded T cells in peripheral blood. Notes on the study in general: Over around two and four weeks, about 15 and 18 clones changed, versus approximately 1.1 between replicates. Across healthy donors, higher total template counts meant significantly greater approximately two-week count variance.

The CDR3 loop spans 13 amino acids. The ends were cut back, 7 bases at V and 3 bases at J, with 13 bases in the middle. Germline CDR1 reads MDHEN; CDR2 reads SYDVKM. Sequenced material: blood. The clonotype was recovered from a person aged 18 to 75 in good health. The rearrangement links TRBV28 to TRBJ2-7; D unclear. In DNA form, the CDR3 reads TGTGCCAGCAAGTCGCAACGGTTCTACGAGCAGTACTTC. The encoded protein is CASKSQRFYEQYF.